These 5 T cell receptor beta chains originate from one sample sequenced in a study of cytomegalovirus exposure and HLA in healthy donors. The PCR ran on 60 Vbeta and 13 Jbeta primers. Clones were read by immunoSEQ multiplex PCR, and TCRdb kept only the in-frame ones, dropping some. This table holds about 120,000 clones, about 75% found once. Sequencing input: PBMCs. Receptors were obtained from a middle-aged woman in good health and CMV-seropositive.

This chain uses TRBV5-4 with TRBJ2-2; 10 bases align to TRBD1. The CDR3 is made up of 16 amino acids. Germline lookup yields CDR1 SGHNT and CDR2 YYREEE (reference sequence). V shed 2 bases, J shed 5 bases, and the junction held 6 bases outside the gene matches. The CDR3 bases are TGTGCCAGCAGCTTATGGACGGGACAGGGGACCGGGGAGCTGTTTTTT. Amino acid sequence: CASSLWTGQGTGELFF.

The chain recombines TRBV9 with TRBJ2-5; the match to TRBD2 covers 7 bases. Germline lookup yields CDR1 SGDLS and CDR2 YYNGEE. The CDR3 length is 16 residues. Losses at the gene ends were 2 bases for V and 0 bases for J; bases not matched to a gene: 7. This CDR3 reads CASSVFASGDQETQYF. The CDR3 DNA sequence: TGTGCCAGCAGCGTCTTTGCTAGCGGAGACCAAGAGACCCAGTACTTC.

In nucleotides, the CDR3 is TGTGCCAGCAGCCCAGATTTACCGACTGAAGCTTTCTTT. It encodes CASSPDLPTEAFF. The genes are TRBV2 and TRBJ1-1; D ambiguous. The germline gives CDR1 SNHLY, CDR2 FYNNEI. This CDR3 has 13 amino acids. The V end lost 6 bases, the J end lost 5 bases, and 13 bases lay between the germline ends.

V usage is TRBV5-1 and J usage is TRBJ2-7; tentatively, D is TRBD2 (7 bases). CDR1 and CDR2 from the germline V gene are SGHRS and YFSETQ. The CDR3 extends over 15 amino acids. V lost 0 bases and J 5 bases, leaving 15 bases between the germline ends. The CDR3 sequence: CASSLGGGLRHEQYF. DNA of the CDR3: TGCGCCAGCAGCTTGGGGGGGGGCCTCCGTCACGAGCAGTACTTC.

The chain employs TRBV19 and TRBJ1-4; 7 bases are shared with TRBD1. The CDR3 runs to 14 residues. J was trimmed by 0 bases and V by 8 bases; bases with no gene match: 3. The germline V gene encodes CDR1 LNHDA and CDR2 SQIVND (reference sequence). This chain's CDR3 is CASSGTATNEKLFF. The CDR3, as DNA: TGTGCCAGTTCAGGGACAGCAACTAATGAAAAACTGTTTTTT.